The 6 T cell receptor beta chains presented below share a single source sample, sequenced in a study of long-term antiretroviral therapy in people with HIV. Running of the v3.0 immunoSEQ assay took place at survey level. Using immunoSEQ multiplex PCR, the repertoire was profiled, and TCRdb retains in-frame clones only, with some absent. Among more than 25,000 clones, about 93% were seen once, and the ten largest hold 5.5% to 7%. Source: unsorted PBMCs, taken about 6.7 years after starting antiretroviral therapy. These receptors all come from a woman aged 40 to 50 with HIV.

The V call is TRBV25-1, the J call TRBJ1-2; the D gene is possibly TRBD1 (6 bases). CDR1 is MGHDK and CDR2 is SYGVNS in the germline V gene. Trimming removed 3 bases from V and 8 bases from J, with 16 bases in between. The CDR3 runs 14 residues. DNA for the CDR3: TGTGCCAGCAGTGAGACCGGGACATCTGGCGGCTACACCTTC. Its translation is CASSETGTSGGYTF.

This clone has only a few counts. The chain couples TRBV7-9 to TRBJ1-2; D is undetermined. This CDR3 region has 13 residues. Germline lookup yields CDR1 SEHNR and CDR2 FQNEAQ (reference sequence). The V gene lost 5 bases and the J gene lost 1 base, with 8 bases spanning the gap. CDR3 amino acids: CASSPGFNYGYTF. The CDR3 bases are TGTGCCAGCAGCCCGGGGTTTAACTATGGCTACACCTTC.

Only one count was recorded for this clone. The V call is TRBV5-1, the J call TRBJ2-7, with 9 bases fitting TRBD1. Germline V gene lookup returns CDR1 SGHRS and CDR2 YFSETQ. The CDR3 loop spans 17 amino acids. V lost 1 base, J lost 3 bases, and 11 bases stayed unmatched. The CDR3 nucleotides read TGCGCCAGCAGCTTGAATTCGCCGGGACAGGGAGACTACGAGCAGTACTTC. Its translation: CASSLNSPGQGDYEQYF.

This clone has only one observation. The rearrangement links TRBV6-5 to TRBJ2-2; tentative D call: TRBD1 (6 bases). CDR3 length: 12 residues. Germline CDR1 reads MNHEY; CDR2 reads SVGAGI. Trimming cost V 6 bases and J 5 bases, with 7 bases left between them. The CDR3 nucleotides are TGTGCCAGCAGGGACAGAACCGGGGAGCTGTTTTTT. As protein: CASRDRTGELFF.

This clone was counted a single time. V is TRBV7-2 and J is TRBJ1-1; TRBD1 is a possible D gene (5 bases). Trimming left V 3 bases short and J 6 bases short, with 14 bases between. The CDR3 is 14 amino acids. CDR1 and CDR2 (germline): SGHTA, FQGNSA. The CDR3 sequence: CASSLKGIGAEAFF. The CDR3 nucleotides read TGTGCCAGCAGCTTGAAGGGGATTGGCGCTGAAGCTTTCTTT.

The chain has TRBV6-7 and TRBJ1-5; a weak D match, TRBD1 (5 bases). TRBV6-7 is placed among ORFs of uncertain function. The CDR3 runs to 16 residues. With 8 bases removed from V and 4 bases from J, the gap between germline ends came to 21 bases. CDR3 sequence: CASQGSVGGGNQPQHF. The CDR3 DNA reads TGTGCCAGCCAAGGAAGTGTAGGTGGGGGAAATCAGCCCCAGCATTTT.